Presented here are 25 T cell receptor beta chains from one specimen sequenced in a study of beta chain features in type 1 diabetes. Every isolated RNA sample was fully reverse transcribed, so sequencing captured expressed TCRB transcripts. Data came from immunoSEQ multiplex PCR; TCRdb stores just in-frame clones and leaves some out. The data contain more than 300,000 clones, around 13% of them singletons. Input material: naive CD4+ T cells from blood. The source is a man aged 18 to 35 in good health.

Only a few counts were recorded for this clone. The V gene is TRBV9, the J gene TRBJ2-1; D might be TRBD1 (5 bases). CDR3 length: 11 amino acids. Trimming took off 8 bases at V and 5 bases at J, with 8 bases between the two ends. Germline CDR1 and CDR2: SGDLS and YYNGEE. The CDR3 sequence: CASRGHNEQFF. DNA for the CDR3: TGTGCCAGTAGGGGCCACAATGAGCAGTTCTTC.

This clone was detected a few times. J is TRBJ1-2 and V is TRBV6-1, with D tentatively TRBD1 (5 bases). The germline V and J ends were trimmed by 3 bases and 4 bases, with 12 bases remaining between them. The CDR3 runs 14 residues. Germline V CDR1 and CDR2: MNHNS, SASEGT. The CDR3 region is CASSEVGRPYGYTF. The CDR3 DNA sequence: TGTGCCAGCAGTGAGGTGGGGCGTCCCTATGGCTACACCTTC.

The chain employs TRBV14 and TRBJ2-2; 13 bases are a match to TRBD2. The V gene's germline CDR1 is SGHDN and CDR2 FVKESK. The CDR3 covers 16 residues. V lost 1 base to trimming and J lost 8 bases; unmatched junction nucleotides: 4. CDR3 loop: CASSQGTSGRRGELFF. CDR3 DNA: TGTGCCAGCAGCCAAGGGACTAGCGGGAGAAGAGGGGAGCTGTTTTTT.

This clone was recorded a few times. The chain has TRBV18 and TRBJ2-7; tentative D call: TRBD1 (6 bases). The CDR3 has 14 residues. The V end lost 6 bases, the J end lost 2 bases, and 14 bases lay between the germline ends. CDR1 and CDR2 (germline): KGHSH, LQKENI. CDR3 bases: TGTGCCAGCTCGCCCGGGACAAATACCTACGAGCAGTACTTC. Its translation is CASSPGTNTYEQYF.

This clone was seen more than once but under ten times. J is TRBJ2-4 and V is TRBV7-9, with 8 bases fitting TRBD1. CDR1 is SEHNR and CDR2 is FQNEAQ in the germline V gene (reference sequence). There are 15 residues in the CDR3. The V gene end was trimmed by 5 bases and the J gene end by 4 bases; junction bases not matched to a gene: 7. The DNA of the CDR3 is TGTGCCAGCAGCGCGACAGGGGCTTCAAAAAACATTCAGTACTTC. The encoded protein is CASSATGASKNIQYF.

In its sample, this clone was seen a few times. The chain combines TRBV7-9 with TRBJ1-6; D unresolved. Per germline, CDR1 SEHNR and CDR2 FQNEAQ (reference sequence). Trimming removed 0 bases from V and 7 bases from J, with 10 bases in between. This CDR3 has 15 residues. CDR3 DNA: TGTGCCAGCAGCTTAGCCTCGGTTAACAATTCACCCCTCCACTTT. It yields the protein CASSLASVNNSPLHF.

This clone has only a few counts. V is TRBV19 and J is TRBJ2-2; no clear D. V lost 8 bases and J lost 0, with 10 bases in between. This CDR3 spans 14 amino acids. Germline V CDR1 and CDR2: LNHDA, SQIVND (reference sequence). DNA for the CDR3: TGTGCCAGTCAACTTGGAGCGAACACCGGGGAGCTGTTTTTT. Protein product: CASQLGANTGELFF.

The rearrangement uses TRBV6-6 and TRBJ2-2; TRBD2 aligns across 7 bases. This CDR3 is 15 amino acids long. Germline V gene lookup returns CDR1 MNHNY and CDR2 SVGAGI (reference sequence). V was pared by 5 bases and J by 2 bases, with 5 bases of the junction left unmatched. The CDR3 DNA reads as TGTGCCAGCAGTACAGCGGGGCCAAACACCGGGGAGCTGTTTTTT. Translating it yields CASSTAGPNTGELFF.

The chain couples TRBV11-3 to TRBJ2-5; 8 positions match TRBD2. V lost 5 bases, J lost 2 bases, and 4 bases stayed unmatched. The CDR3 consists of 14 residues. CDR1 is SGHNT, CDR2 YENEEA, per germline. The CDR3 DNA reads TGTGCCAGCAGCCTCGGGGGGGGACAAGAGACCCAGTACTTC. It encodes CASSLGGGQETQYF.

V is TRBV11-2 and J is TRBJ2-5; 7 bases align to TRBD2. The CDR3 covers 16 residues. V was clipped by 5 bases and J by 2 bases; unmatched bases: 11. Germline assignment: CDR1 SGHAT and CDR2 FQNNGV. The CDR3 sequence: CASSPWERDQQETQYF. The CDR3 region has the DNA TGTGCCAGCAGCCCATGGGAGCGGGATCAACAAGAGACCCAGTACTTC.

The V and J genes are TRBV28 and TRBJ1-2; D unclear. Per the germline V gene, CDR1 is MDHEN and CDR2 is SYDVKM. The germline V and J ends were trimmed by 3 bases and 5 bases, with 16 bases remaining between them. This CDR3 comprises 15 residues. The CDR3 coding sequence is TGTGCCAGCAGTTTGCGGCTCGGACGGGGTTATGGCTACACCTTC. Translation: CASSLRLGRGYGYTF.

V gene TRBV20-1 combines with J gene TRBJ1-1; D unclear. V was pared by 5 bases and J by 3 bases, with 7 bases between. CDR1 DFQATT and CDR2 SNEGSKA come from the germline V gene (reference sequence). CDR3 length: 11 amino acids. As DNA, the CDR3 is TGCAGTGCTCGACGGGACACTGAAGCTTTCTTT. This gives the protein CSARRDTEAFF.

The table lists this clone with a few counts. This chain connects TRBV6-6 to TRBJ1-2; 9 bases match TRBD1. V was pared by 6 bases and J by 8 bases, with 10 bases of the junction left unmatched. The germline V gene has CDR1 MNHNY and CDR2 SVGAGI (reference sequence). This CDR3 comprises 14 residues. Here the CDR3 DNA reads TGTGCCAGCAGAGGGACAGGGAAGACCGACGGCTACACCTTC. Its protein product is CASRGTGKTDGYTF.

The V gene is TRBV6-5, the J gene TRBJ2-7, with D unclear. The CDR3 runs 11 residues. The V gene's germline CDR1 is MNHEY and CDR2 SVGAGI. Trimming removed 4 bases at V and 6 bases at J, with 7 bases between. The CDR3 here is CASSSPIEQYF. The CDR3 DNA sequence: TGTGCCAGCAGTTCCCCAATCGAGCAGTACTTC.

V usage is TRBV5-1 and J usage is TRBJ1-1; maybe TRBD1 (5 bases). The CDR3 is 14 amino acids. Trimming took 0 bases from V and 4 from J, leaving 10 bases between them. Per the germline V gene, CDR1 is SGHRS and CDR2 is YFSETQ. This CDR3 is CASSLVGEGTEAFF. The CDR3 DNA sequence: TGCGCCAGCAGCTTGGTGGGGGAGGGCACTGAAGCTTTCTTT.

The table lists this clone with a few counts. The chain is built from TRBV7-2 and TRBJ2-1, with 8 nucleotides matching TRBD2. From germline, CDR1 is SGHTA and CDR2 FQGNSA. This CDR3 is built from 13 residues. V shed 3 bases, J shed 13 bases, and the junction held 8 bases outside the gene matches. The CDR3 region is CASSLRGANRQFF. Written as DNA, the CDR3 is TGTGCCAGCAGCTTGCGGGGGGCCAATAGACAGTTCTTC.

This clone was found a few times. V gene TRBV6-6 combines with J gene TRBJ2-1; 7 positions match TRBD2. This CDR3 comprises 15 residues. J was trimmed by 5 bases and V by 7 bases; bases with no gene match: 11. Germline V gives CDR1 MNHNY, CDR2 SVGAGI (reference sequence). The CDR3 region is CASKVAGGADNEQFF. The CDR3 DNA follows: TGTGCCAGCAAGGTAGCGGGTGGGGCCGACAATGAGCAGTTCTTC.

This clone has ten or more counts. The chain has TRBV4-3 and TRBJ2-7, with D perhaps TRBD1 (6 bases). The germline V gene encodes CDR1 LGHNA and CDR2 YSLEER. The CDR3 consists of 15 residues. Trimming stripped 0 bases from V and 3 bases from J, with 12 bases between. CDR3 sequence reads: CASSQDWQGIYEQYF. As DNA, the CDR3 is TGCGCCAGCAGCCAAGACTGGCAGGGGATCTACGAGCAGTACTTC.

The V gene is TRBV28, the J gene TRBJ1-1; 8 positions match TRBD1. Trimming removed 6 bases from V and 8 bases from J; junction bases left unmatched: 2. Germline V CDR1 and CDR2: MDHEN, SYDVKM. This CDR3 is 11 amino acids long. The CDR3 loop is CASSDRGEAFF. CDR3 nucleotide sequence: TGTGCCAGCAGCGACAGGGGCGAAGCTTTCTTT.

This clone was counted a few times. The rearrangement links TRBV25-1 to TRBJ2-1; the match to TRBD2 covers 11 bases. V dropped 4 bases and J dropped 6; count of bases not matched to a gene: 8. The V gene's germline CDR1 is MGHDK and CDR2 SYGVNS. This CDR3 comprises 16 residues. DNA of the CDR3: TGTGCCAGCAGTGCCTGGGAAGGGACTAGCGGCAATGAGCAGTTCTTC. Protein: CASSAWEGTSGNEQFF. The full variable domain, its missing parts supplied by reference TRBV25-1 and TRBJ2-1, is EADIYQTPRYLVIGTGKKITLECSQTMGHDKMYWYQQDPGMELHLIHYSYGVNSTEKGDLSSESTVSRIRTEHFPLTLESARPSHTSQYLCASSAWEGTSGNEQFFGPGTRLTVL.

The chain links TRBV27 to TRBJ2-1; 12 bases fit TRBD2. J was trimmed by 4 bases and V by 5 bases; bases with no gene match: 6. CDR3 length: 16 amino acids. Germline V gives CDR1 MNHEY, CDR2 SMNVEV (reference sequence). The CDR3, as DNA: TGTGCCAGCAGTGGGCGGACTAGCGGGGTATACAATGAGCAGTTCTTC. As protein: CASSGRTSGVYNEQFF.

This clone was seen only a few times. This chain connects TRBV5-6 to TRBJ2-5; 10 bases fit TRBD2. CDR1 and CDR2 (germline): SGHDT, YYEEEE. This CDR3 is built from 16 residues. The junction had 13 bases not matched to a gene; V was cut back by 7 bases and J by 4 bases. Here the CDR3 reads CASYRSAGGPRETQYF. CDR3 bases: TGTGCCAGCTACCGGTCAGCGGGAGGGCCCCGAGAGACCCAGTACTTC.

The rearrangement uses TRBV30 and TRBJ2-4, with TRBD1 matching 8 bases. Germline V lookup: CDR1 GTSNPN, CDR2 SVGIG (reference sequence). Trimming at V came to 1 base and at J to 3 bases, leaving 11 bases not matched to a gene. There are 17 residues in the CDR3. The CDR3 sequence: CAWSGGWPGQGKNIQYF. CDR3 sequence (DNA): TGTGCCTGGAGTGGAGGTTGGCCCGGACAGGGCAAAAACATTCAGTACTTC.

The chain has TRBV28 and TRBJ2-7; 9 bases fit TRBD1. V trimming: 9 bases; J trimming: 4 bases; junction bases outside the gene matches: 7. CDR1 and CDR2 from the germline V gene are MDHEN and SYDVKM. This CDR3 comprises 13 residues. The CDR3 protein is CASNTGGGYEQYF. The CDR3, as DNA: TGTGCCAGTAACACAGGGGGCGGATACGAGCAGTACTTC.

This clone was seen a handful of times. The chain carries TRBV4-3 and TRBJ2-1, with TRBD2 identical over 9 bases. The CDR3 covers 20 residues. Trimming cost V 3 bases and J 1 base; bases outside gene matches: 16. CDR1 and CDR2 (germline): LGHNA, YSLEER. CDR3 bases: TGCGCCAGCAGCCATGAACAGCGGGGGGCCTCCCCCGGGTCCTACAATGAGCAGTTCTTC. Translation: CASSHEQRGASPGSYNEQFF.